Sequencing of this T cell receptor (beta chain) was carried out in a study of cytomegalovirus exposure and HLA in healthy donors. This clone occurred a few times. The CDR3 contains 12 residues. Germline loops: CDR1 LNHDA, CDR2 SQIVND (reference sequence). V lost 5 bases and J lost 7, with 11 bases in between. It was with 60 Vbeta and 13 Jbeta primers that the PCR ran. Authors' processing steps: Approximately 11 million of some 80 million unique TCR beta chains were shared, per a later count. Method: immunoSEQ multiplex PCR; TCRdb's copy keeps in-frame clones and lacks some. V, J and clone size were drawn from that table, and D and trimming were deduced from the DNA. The repertoire holds around 150,000 clones, with approximately 80% as singletons.

The chain has TRBV19 and TRBJ1-2, with D perhaps TRBD1 (6 bases). Sequencing input: PBMCs. This TCR was sampled from a man aged 25 to 40 in good health and CMV-seronegative. The CDR3 DNA reads TGTGCCAGTAGTGCAGGGGTTCCTGGCTACACCTTC. Translated, it gives CASSAGVPGYTF.